Shown below are 20 T cell receptor beta chains from a single sample sequenced in a study of Graves' ophthalmopathy and Graves' hyperthyroidism. RNA transcripts were the source from which TCR beta CDR3 regions were amplified. HTBI primers primed a first-round RT-PCR, and a second-round multiplex PCR followed. MiXCR, applied by TCRdb to the multiplex PCR reads, yields one record per CDR3 protein. The profile covers 450,000 to 600,000 distinct CDR3 sequences, with 35% to 45% appearing a single time and 4% to 5% taken by the ten largest. The sequenced sample consisted of peripheral blood or thyroid tissue (not recorded which). The source is an adult man with Graves' hyperthyroidism.

This clonotype showed up many times. The genes are TRBV12-3 or TRBV12-4 and TRBJ1-2; D unclear. Trimming cost V 0 bases and J 5 bases, with 10 bases left between them. CDR3 length: 14 amino acids. In DNA form, the CDR3 reads TGTGCCAGCAGTTTAGCGCTCGATGGGTATGGCTACACCTTC. This codes for CASSLALDGYGYTF.

Details on this clonotype: A junction end diverges from the germline sequence, so it may reflect a read error. The chain carries TRBV7-7 and TRBJ2-5, with D tentatively TRBD1 (5 bases). This CDR3 contains 14 residues. Germline V CDR1 and CDR2: SSHAT, FNYEAQ (reference sequence). As DNA, the CDR3 is TGTGCTAGCAGCCCTGCGACAGACCAAGAGACCCAGTACTTC. The encoded protein is CASSPATDQETQYF.

This clonotype was counted at least ten times. The chain links TRBV20-1 to TRBJ1-2; D uncertain. This CDR3 region has 15 residues. V shed 0 bases and J shed 2 bases, with 13 bases lying between them. Germline CDR1 DFQATT, CDR2 SNEGSKA (reference sequence). The CDR3 DNA reads TGCAGTGCTAGAGATCACAGCAGACAAAACTATGGCTACACCTTC. Residues: CSARDHSRQNYGYTF.

This clonotype was seen ten or more times. The chain joins TRBV2 to TRBJ1-5, with 7 bases matching TRBD1. This CDR3 comprises 14 residues. Germline V CDR1 and CDR2: SNHLY, FYNNEI. V trimming: 7 bases; J trimming: 0 bases; junction bases outside the gene matches: 3. CDR3 residues: CASTQGDSNQPQHF. Here the CDR3 DNA reads TGTGCCAGCACGCAGGGGGATAGCAATCAGCCCCAGCATTTT.

This clonotype was seen a handful of times. CDR3 loop: CASSGAKADTQYF. The CDR3 DNA reads TGCGCCAGCAGTGGAGCGAAGGCAGATACGCAGTATTTT. The chain has TRBV10-2 and TRBJ2-3; no clear D. Trimming cost V 4 bases and J 4 bases, with 9 bases left between them. CDR1 is WSHSY and CDR2 is SAAADI in the germline V gene. The CDR3 has 13 residues.

This clonotype has at least ten counts. The genes are TRBV9 and TRBJ2-5; tentatively, D is TRBD2 (6 bases). The germline gives CDR1 SGDLS, CDR2 YYNGEE. CDR3 length: 13 residues. The V and J ends lost 3 bases and 4 bases respectively, with 10 bases between them. DNA for the CDR3: TGTGCCAGCAGCGCTGGGACTGTAGAGACCCAGTACTTC. Protein: CASSAGTVETQYF.

This clonotype showed up many times. The rearrangement joins TRBV7-8 to TRBJ1-6; D not certain. Germline V lookup: CDR1 SGHVS, CDR2 FQNEAQ. V was trimmed by 5 bases and J by 8 bases, leaving 16 bases between them. There are 15 residues in the CDR3. Written as DNA, the CDR3 is TGTGCCAGCAGCCGAAGGTCGGTCGAAGATTCACCCCTCCACTTT. It codes for CASSRRSVEDSPLHF.

In its sample, this clonotype was seen many times. J is TRBJ1-1 and V is TRBV29-1, with D possibly TRBD1 on 5 matching bases. The CDR3 has 14 residues. Germline assignment: CDR1 SQVTM and CDR2 ANQGSEA. Trimming left V 3 bases short and J 1 base short, with 12 bases between. CDR3 loop: CSVDLGQGNTEAFF. The CDR3 DNA follows: TGCAGCGTTGATTTAGGGCAGGGGAACACTGAAGCTTTCTTT.

Comments on this clonotype: This may arise from a read error, as a much more abundant clone is one base away. V gene TRBV10-3 combines with J gene TRBJ1-2; D unresolved. V was cut by 3 bases and J by 4 bases, with 9 bases left in between. The CDR3 has 13 residues. The V gene's germline CDR1 is ENHRY and CDR2 SYGVKD. This CDR3 reads CAISETMRYGYTF. The CDR3 bases are TGTGCCATCAGTGAAACCATGCGCTATGGCTACACCTTC.

V is TRBV24-1 and J is TRBJ1-5; 8 nucleotides line up with TRBD1. CDR3 length: 13 residues. With V trimmed by 4 bases and J by 14 bases, 9 bases remained unmatched. In germline, CDR1 is KGHDR, CDR2 SFDVKD. CDR3 coding DNA: TGTGCCACCAGTGACGCTGACAGGGGTTACGAGCATTTT. Protein product: CATSDADRGYEHF.

The genes are TRBV20-1 and TRBJ1-2, with 8 bases fitting TRBD1. The length of the CDR3 is 16 residues. Losses at the gene ends were 0 bases for V and 5 bases for J; bases not matched to a gene: 11. Germline CDR1 and CDR2: DFQATT and SNEGSKA (reference sequence). CDR3 nucleotides: TGCAGTGCTAGAGATGGTGGACAGGGCCTAACTTATGGCTACACCTTC. Protein sequence: CSARDGGQGLTYGYTF.

The chain has TRBV2 and TRBJ2-6; TRBD2 matches 11 bases. This CDR3 spans 17 amino acids. From germline, CDR1 is SNHLY and CDR2 FYNNEI. With V trimmed by 6 bases and J by 4 bases, 8 bases remained unmatched. CDR3 in DNA: TGTGCCAGCAGGGCTACTAGCGGGGGATTCGGGGCCAACGTCCTGACTTTC. Translating gives CASRATSGGFGANVLTF. Variable domain in full (rest from reference TRBV2 and TRBJ2-6): EPEVTQTPSHQVTQMGQEVILRCVPISNHLYFYWYRQILGQKVEFLVSFYNNEISEKSEIFDDQFSVERPDGSNFTLKIRSTKLEDSAMYFCASRATSGGFGANVLTFGAGSRLTVL.

About this clonotype itself: A much larger clone sits a single nucleotide away, making a read error possible. The chain links TRBV5-5 to TRBJ2-5, with TRBD2 matching over 12 bases. CDR3 length: 16 residues. The germline V gene encodes CDR1 SGHKS and CDR2 YYEKEE (reference sequence). V lost 4 bases, J lost 5 bases, and 9 bases stayed unmatched. The CDR3 protein is CASSRTSGNELETQYF. CDR3 DNA sequence: TGTGCCAGCAGCCGGACTAGCGGGAACGAGTTGGAGACCCAGTACTTC.

This clonotype was observed many times. The chain combines TRBV14 with TRBJ2-2; D is undetermined. The CDR3 is 16 residues long. Germline lookup yields CDR1 SGHDN and CDR2 FVKESK. Trimming removed 4 bases at V and 0 bases at J, with 12 bases between. CDR3 bases: TGTGCCAGCAGCCTCGACAAACTCGCGAACACCGGGGAGCTGTTTTTT. As protein: CASSLDKLANTGELFF.

There are many counts of this clonotype. The chain joins TRBV10-1 to TRBJ2-7; 12 bases map to TRBD2. In germline, CDR1 is WNHNN, CDR2 SYGVQD (reference sequence). The CDR3 extends over 15 amino acids. V lost 4 bases, J lost 1 base, and 2 bases stayed unmatched. The CDR3 loop is CASSGGLAGSYEQYF. CDR3 DNA: TGCGCCAGCAGTGGGGGACTAGCGGGTTCCTACGAGCAGTACTTC.

This clonotype was counted at least ten times. The genes are TRBV10-3 and TRBJ1-2; perhaps TRBD1 as D (5 bases). Trimming stripped 4 bases from V and 2 bases from J, with 14 bases between. The germline gives CDR1 ENHRY, CDR2 SYGVKD. This CDR3 has 15 amino acids. CDR3 nucleotides: TGTGCCATCAGTGGGGAGACAGCCCAAAACTATGGCTACACCTTC. As protein: CAISGETAQNYGYTF.

This clonotype was seen repeatedly, ten times or more. The chain carries TRBV13 and TRBJ2-7, with D perhaps matching TRBD1 (6 bases). V was trimmed by 5 bases and J by 2 bases, leaving 10 bases between them. Germline CDR1 is PRHDT and CDR2 is FYEKMQ (reference sequence). This CDR3 is built from 13 residues. The CDR3 protein is CASSPRTAYEQYF. In DNA, the CDR3 is TGTGCCAGCAGCCCCAGGACAGCCTACGAGCAGTACTTC.

The genes are TRBV20-1 and TRBJ1-2, with D unresolved. CDR3 length equals 12 residues. Germline V gene sequence: CDR1 DFQATT, CDR2 SNEGSKA (reference sequence). V was trimmed by 3 bases and J by 8 bases, leaving 13 bases between them. The CDR3 coding sequence is TGCAGTGCTAGCAAAACCCCACAGGGCTACACCTTC. It codes for CSASKTPQGYTF.

This clonotype has at least ten counts. The gene calls are TRBV29-1 and TRBJ2-7; D gene ambiguous. V lost 7 bases and J lost 2, with 12 bases in between. Germline V CDR1 and CDR2: SQVTM, ANQGSEA. This CDR3 contains 12 residues. The CDR3 here is CSARTEPYEQYF. Here the CDR3 DNA reads TGCAGCGCCCGGACGGAACCCTACGAGCAGTACTTC.

The chain has TRBV10-2 and TRBJ2-5, with a weak D call TRBD2 (6 bases). TRBJ2-1 explains the end of the DNA better; the J call may be wrong. Germline V CDR1 and CDR2: WSHSY, SAAADI. CDR3 length: 15 amino acids. The CDR3 loop is CASSVLPGVSNEQFF. The CDR3, as DNA: TGCGCCAGCAGTGTCTTGCCGGGAGTAAGCAATGAGCAGTTCTTC.